These 8 T cell receptor beta chains came from one sample sequenced in a study of cytomegalovirus exposure and HLA in healthy donors. The protocol was immunoSEQ multiplex PCR, while the TCRdb copy is restricted to in-frame clones and leaves out a portion. In the table there are over 100,000 clones, roughly 89% of which are singletons. Sequencing was performed on PBMCs. The receptors stem from a woman younger than 30 in good health and CMV-seronegative.

A remark on this clone: A read error may produce the germline difference seen at one junction end. V gene TRBV11-2 combines with J gene TRBJ1-4; no definite D call. Germline CDR1 and CDR2: SGHAT and FQNNGV. This CDR3 is built from 11 residues. CDR3 sequence reads: CASRRHEKLFF. The DNA of the CDR3 is TGTGCCAGCAGAAGACATGAAAAGCTGTTTTTT.

This rearrangement joins TRBV18 to TRBJ1-2, with 9 bases that match TRBD1. Germline CDR1 reads KGHSH; CDR2 reads LQKENI. With V trimmed by 3 bases and J by 7 bases, 6 bases remained unmatched. CDR3 size: 14 residues. The CDR3 sequence: CASSPRDRVGGYTF. Here the CDR3 DNA reads TGTGCCAGCTCACCCCGGGACAGGGTTGGTGGCTACACCTTC.

The table lists this clone with a count of one. This chain connects TRBV2 to TRBJ2-2; 7 bases match TRBD1. V gave up 5 bases and J gave up 6 bases; unmatched junction bases: 3. The CDR3 spans 13 residues. Per germline, CDR1 SNHLY and CDR2 FYNNEI. CDR3 protein: CASSSTGAGELFF. The CDR3 coding sequence is TGTGCCAGCAGTTCCACAGGGGCCGGGGAGCTGTTTTTT.

The chain carries TRBV9 and TRBJ2-1; a possible D gene is TRBD1 (5 bases). The CDR3 consists of 15 residues. In germline, CDR1 is SGDLS, CDR2 YYNGEE. The V and J ends lost 2 bases and 0 bases respectively, with 9 bases between them. In DNA, the CDR3 is TGTGCCAGCAGCGTCGGACACAGCTCCTACAATGAGCAGTTCTTC. It yields the protein CASSVGHSSYNEQFF.

With regard to this clone: A read error may produce the germline difference seen at one junction end. V is TRBV11-2 and J is TRBJ2-7, with TRBD1 matching over 8 bases. Germline values: CDR1 SGHAT, CDR2 FQNNGV. This CDR3 has 14 amino acids. The CDR3 DNA sequence: TGTGCCAGCAGCTTCCGCAGGGGGCCGTACGGGCAGTACTTC. It is translated as CASSFRRGPYGQYF.

V gene TRBV21-1 combines with J gene TRBJ2-7; the D call TRBD1 from the table was never checked on the DNA. TRBV21-1 is shown as a pseudogene. This CDR3 comprises 15 residues. The CDR3 DNA follows: TGTGCCAGCAGCAAAAGGTACAGGGGGCCCTACGAGCAGTACTTC. Its translation is CASSKRYRGPYEQYF.

The V and J genes are TRBV4-1 and TRBJ1-2; weak D call: TRBD1 (5 bases). Trimming removed 1 base at V and 5 bases at J, with 11 bases between. Per germline, CDR1 MGHRA and CDR2 YSYEKL. The CDR3 has 14 amino acids. CDR3 protein: CASSQGGGVYGYTF. The CDR3 nucleotides read TGCGCCAGCAGCCAAGGTGGAGGGGTATATGGCTACACCTTC.

The chain joins TRBV5-8 to TRBJ2-2, with 9 nucleotides matching TRBD1. The trim removed 5 bases at V and 6 bases at J, leaving 5 bases unmatched. Germline V gene data show CDR1 as SGHTS and CDR2 as YDEGEE. The CDR3 contains 14 residues. Here the CDR3 reads CASRSGQGAGELFF. CDR3 nucleotides: TGTGCCAGCAGATCGGGACAGGGCGCCGGGGAGCTGTTTTTT.